The rows below give T cell receptor beta chains drawn from one sample of a study of T-cell memory formation after mild COVID-19. In TCRdb, the 5' RACE reads were re-called with MiXCR into one record per CDR3 protein. The table lists around 320,000 distinct CDR3 sequences, around 27% of them singletons. Specimen: PBMCs or a T cell subset sorted from them (not recorded which). Receptors originate from an adult woman who had mild COVID-19 (a few samples of this study predate the infection). Cell type and time point are not known. The CDR3 runs from the conserved cysteine through the conserved F or W. The D gene is left open where the match is weak. Clone size is stated in some rows and not others, as once, few, many or a class when expanded.

>TRBV20-1|TRBJ1-2|.|few
CSASWGGSYGYTF
TGCAGTGCTAGTTGGGGCGGCAGCTATGGCTACACCTTC
>TRBV5-6|TRBJ2-7|.|.
CASSLGTAYYEQYF
TGTGCCAGCAGCTTGGGGACCGCCTACTACGAGCAGTACTTC
>TRBV5-1|TRBJ2-3|TRBD2|few
CASSSASGSTDTQYF
TGCGCCAGCAGTTCCGCTAGCGGGAGCACAGATACGCAGTATTTT
>TRBV29-1|TRBJ1-1|.|.
CSVFWGNTEAFF
TGCAGCGTTTTCTGGGGGAACACTGAAGCTTTCTTT
>TRBV4-1|TRBJ2-3|TRBD2|many
CASSQPGLAAGGTDTQYF
TGCGCCAGCAGCCAACCGGGACTAGCGGCGGGAGGCACAGATACGCAGTATTTT
>TRBV4-1|TRBJ1-2|.|.
CASSHAGEHFNYGYTF
TGCGCCAGCAGCCACGCCGGGGAACATTTTAACTATGGCTACACCTTC
>TRBV5-6|TRBJ1-5|.|few
CASSLVGVSNQPQHF
TGTGCCAGCAGCTTGGTGGGGGTTAGCAATCAGCCCCAGCATTTT
>TRBV10-3|TRBJ2-7|.|few
CAISARLPPYEQYF
TGTGCCATCAGCGCCCGTCTTCCGCCCTACGAGCAGTACTTC
>TRBV4-1|TRBJ2-7|TRBD1|many
CASSLSWTGGAIDEQYF
TGCGCCAGCAGCTTAAGTTGGACAGGGGGGGCAATCGACGAGCAGTACTTC
>TRBV12-3/TRBV12-4|TRBJ1-5|.|.
CASSSDGKSNQPQHF
TGTGCCAGCAGTTCCGACGGAAAGAGCAATCAGCCCCAGCATTTT